This TCR beta chain originates from a study of blood T cell repertoires in COVID-19. Background on the study: Samples came from the United States, Italy and Spain, spanning acute and convalescent COVID-19.

The participants were between about 18 and 90 years old and came from about two dozen US areas. Cohort placement rested on clinical history that participants reported themselves. Germline V gene sequence: CDR1 SGHRS, CDR2 YFSETQ. The CDR3 contains 15 residues. With 3 bases removed from V and 7 bases from J, the gap between germline ends came to 16 bases. Sequencing used immunoSEQ multiplex PCR; TCRdb keeps in-frame clones, though not all of them. The sample contains under 300,000 clones, approximately 90% of which appear only once. This sequence originates from a human donor in a cohort exposed to, infected with or recovered from COVID-19 (not recorded which). The donor label of this sample is uncertain. This chain links TRBV5-1 with TRBJ2-2; tentative D call: TRBD1 (6 bases). Source material: PBMCs or T cells enriched from blood (not recorded which). The CDR3 DNA is TGCGCCAGCAGCTCAGCCCCAGGGGAAATCGGGGAGCTGTTTTTT. Translation: CASSSAPGEIGELFF.